This TCR beta chain was identified during a study of shared clonotypes between healthy human individuals. CDR3 length equals 13 residues. Per germline, CDR1 SGHRS and CDR2 YFSETQ. V was trimmed by 4 bases and J by 0 bases, leaving 7 bases between them. Repertoires were generated with immunoSEQ multiplex PCR, while TCRdb's copy carries only in-frame clones and drops some. The sample comprises about 380,000 clones, roughly 96% of which are singletons, and approximately 0.3% rests with the top ten. The sequencing sample was made of memory CD8+ T cells sorted from blood. This sample's subset: CD45RO+ cells pooled with CCR7-negative TemRA cells. V gene TRBV5-1 combines with J gene TRBJ1-1; D is unresolved. This clonotype was obtained from a man younger than 45 in good health. The CDR3 is CASSVSLNTEAFF. In DNA form, the CDR3 reads TGCGCCAGCAGCGTTTCATTGAACACTGAAGCTTTCTTT.